These 26 T cell receptor beta chains came from one sample sequenced in a study of beta chain features in type 1 diabetes. The entirety of the isolated RNA underwent reverse transcription, so expressed TCRB transcripts were sequenced. The data were produced by immunoSEQ multiplex PCR, yet TCRdb's version contains in-frame clones alone and is incomplete. Of some 44,000 clones in the sample, roughly 49% were seen once. The sequencing input was Tregs from blood. These receptors were obtained from a woman under 30 in good health.

The chain recombines TRBV19 with TRBJ2-3, with 11 bases fitting TRBD2. This CDR3 is built from 15 residues. J gave up 4 bases and V 6 bases, and 6 bases lay outside the gene matches. Per germline, CDR1 LNHDA and CDR2 SQIVND (reference sequence). CDR3 nucleotides: TGTGCCAGTAGGAGTAGCGGGAGGGTTGCAGATACGCAGTATTTT. Translated: CASRSSGRVADTQYF.

J is TRBJ2-3 and V is TRBV11-3, with 14 bases fitting TRBD2. With V trimmed by 5 bases and J by 1 base, 8 bases remained unmatched. The CDR3 runs 18 residues. Germline V CDR1 and CDR2: SGHNT, YENEEA. The chain's CDR3 is CASSAGTSGSIGTDTQYF. As DNA, the CDR3 is TGTGCCAGCAGCGCTGGGACTAGCGGGAGTATTGGCACAGATACGCAGTATTTT.

The chain couples TRBV6-1 to TRBJ2-4; D is perhaps TRBD1 (6 bases). Germline V gene data show CDR1 as MNHNS and CDR2 as SASEGT. The CDR3 spans 13 residues. V lost 3 bases and J lost 6, with 9 bases in between. The CDR3 spells CASSESQGNIQYF. The DNA of the CDR3 is TGTGCCAGCAGTGAGTCACAGGGAAACATTCAGTACTTC.

The chain combines TRBV30 with TRBJ1-3; D may be TRBD1 (5 bases). The CDR3 has 15 amino acids. V was cut by 3 bases and J by 2 bases, with 14 bases left in between. The germline CDR1 and CDR2 sequences are GTSNPN and SVGIG (reference sequence). The CDR3 DNA sequence: TGTGCCTGGAGAGTAGAAGGGGCGACTGGAAACACCATATATTTT. This encodes CAWRVEGATGNTIYF. Full variable domain (outside the CDR3, taken from reference TRBV30 and TRBJ1-3): SQTIHQWPATLVQPVGSPLSLECTVEGTSNPNLYWYRQAAGRGLQLLFYSVGIGQISSEVPQNLSASRPQDRQFILSSKKLLLSDSGFYLCAWRVEGATGNTIYFGEGSWLTVV.

V gene TRBV11-2 combines with J gene TRBJ1-1; D gene unclear. Germline-derived CDR1 and CDR2 are SGHAT and FQNNGV. This CDR3 contains 14 residues. The V end lost 3 bases, the J end lost 1 base, and 9 bases lay between the germline ends. Written as DNA, the CDR3 is TGTGCCAGCAGCTTGCCCAGGCAGAACACTGAAGCTTTCTTT. This sequence encodes CASSLPRQNTEAFF.

This clone appeared a few times. The CDR3 DNA sequence: TGTGCCTGTTTTTCCAGGGGTAGTGGAAACACCATATATTTT. Amino acids: CACFSRGSGNTIYF. J is TRBJ1-3 and V is TRBV30, with a tentative D call TRBD1 (6 bases). CDR3 length: 14 amino acids. CDR1 GTSNPN and CDR2 SVGIG come from the germline V gene (reference sequence). V was pared by 6 bases and J by 3 bases, with 15 bases between.

V gene TRBV4-3 combines with J gene TRBJ1-6, with TRBD1 as a possible D gene (6 bases). The CDR3 runs 14 residues. V was shortened by 0 bases and J by 15 bases, with 15 bases between the two germline ends. Germline values: CDR1 LGHNA, CDR2 YSLEER. The DNA of the CDR3 is TGCGCCAGCAGCCAAGAGACGGGAAAAGGGGGCCTCCACTTT. This encodes CASSQETGKGGLHF.

The gene calls are TRBV5-4 and TRBJ2-2, with D hard to call. The germline gives CDR1 SGHNT, CDR2 YYREEE (reference sequence). The CDR3 totals 14 residues. Trimming pared 5 bases from V and 2 bases from J, leaving 10 bases between. The CDR3 DNA reads as TGTGCCAGCAGGCTAACCGGTAACACCGGGGAGCTGTTTTTT. This gives the protein CASRLTGNTGELFF.

V is TRBV30 and J is TRBJ2-2; no firm D call. The CDR3 totals 13 residues. Germline-derived CDR1 and CDR2 are GTSNPN and SVGIG (reference sequence). Trimming removed 2 bases from V and 8 bases from J, with 12 bases in between. The CDR3 loop reads CAWSTHPRGELFF. In nucleotides, the CDR3 is TGTGCCTGGAGTACCCACCCGCGGGGGGAGCTGTTTTTT.

This clone came up a few times. The V gene is TRBV6-6, the J gene TRBJ2-7; 9 bases are a match to TRBD1. The CDR3 sequence is 14 residues long. The V and J ends lost 6 bases and 3 bases, in that order; junction bases with no gene match: 6. Germline CDR1 and CDR2: MNHNY and SVGAGI (reference sequence). The CDR3 DNA sequence: TGTGCCAGCAGGGAACAGGGGGCGGGCTACGAGCAGTACTTC. As protein: CASREQGAGYEQYF.

The chain employs TRBV6-1 and TRBJ2-2, with a tentative D call TRBD2 (6 bases). CDR3 length: 16 amino acids. V was clipped by 2 bases and J by 1 base, with 11 bases between them. CDR1 and CDR2 from the germline V gene are MNHNS and SASEGT. CDR3 sequence (DNA): TGTGCCAGCAGTGAATGGAGGGTCCTGAACACCGGGGAGCTGTTTTTT. It yields the protein CASSEWRVLNTGELFF.

This clone was counted a single time. This sequence joins TRBV11-2 and TRBJ1-1; 8 bases fit TRBD1. This CDR3 has 15 amino acids. The V segment lost 3 bases and the J segment 0 bases; nucleotides outside the gene matches: 3. Per the germline V gene, CDR1 is SGHAT and CDR2 is FQNNGV. This CDR3 reads CASSFGQGLNTEAFF. The CDR3 nucleotides are TGTGCCAGCAGCTTCGGACAGGGATTGAACACTGAAGCTTTCTTT.

V is TRBV30 and J is TRBJ2-2; 7 bases are shared with TRBD1. The germline CDR1 and CDR2 sequences are GTSNPN and SVGIG (reference sequence). The CDR3 sequence is 13 residues long. The V gene end was trimmed by 7 bases and the J gene end by 5 bases; junction bases not matched to a gene: 7. The CDR3 reads CASARGFTGELFF. In DNA, the CDR3 is TGTGCCTCGGCCAGGGGGTTTACCGGGGAGCTGTTTTTT.

This sequence joins TRBV30 and TRBJ1-1, with TRBD1 matching 8 bases. Trimming removed 7 bases from V and 0 bases from J; junction bases left unmatched: 10. The CDR3 length is 15 residues. Per the germline V gene, CDR1 is GTSNPN and CDR2 is SVGIG (reference sequence). CDR3 nucleotide sequence: TGTGCCTTCACAAGGGACAGGCGGATGAACACTGAAGCTTTCTTT. Its translation is CAFTRDRRMNTEAFF.

The sample holds a few counts of this clone. This chain connects TRBV11-2 to TRBJ2-7; tentatively, D is TRBD1 (6 bases). Germline assignment: CDR1 SGHAT and CDR2 FQNNGV. V gave up 1 base and J gave up 7 bases, with 17 bases separating them. This CDR3 is 15 amino acids long. CDR3 coding DNA: TGTGCCAGCAGCTTAGTAACCAGGGGAGCCAGAGAGCAGTACTTC. It is translated as CASSLVTRGAREQYF.

The gene calls are TRBV6-6 and TRBJ2-1; D is perhaps TRBD2 (6 bases). CDR1 is MNHNY, CDR2 SVGAGI, per germline (reference sequence). The CDR3 sequence is 14 residues long. V was pared by 7 bases and J by 2 bases, with 12 bases between. The CDR3 DNA reads as TGTGCCAGCACGGAATCGGGGGCCTACAATGAGCAGTTCTTC. The encoded protein is CASTESGAYNEQFF.

This clone has a handful of counts. This chain joins TRBV15 and TRBJ2-5, with 12 bases identical to TRBD2. In germline, CDR1 is LNHNV, CDR2 YYDKDF (reference sequence). The trim removed 2 bases at V and 2 bases at J, leaving 3 bases unmatched. This CDR3 spans 16 amino acids. CDR3 bases: TGTGCCACCAGCAGAAAGACTAGCGGGGGACAAGAGACCCAGTACTTC. This gives the protein CATSRKTSGGQETQYF.

The chain links TRBV4-1 to TRBJ2-7, with TRBD2 matching 8 bases. Trimming cost V 3 bases and J 2 bases; bases outside gene matches: 9. Germline lookup yields CDR1 MGHRA and CDR2 YSYEKL. The CDR3 totals 16 residues. The CDR3 here is CASSQGPVAGPYEQYF. In DNA form, the CDR3 reads TGCGCCAGCAGCCAGGGCCCTGTAGCGGGGCCCTACGAGCAGTACTTC.

This clone has more than one count but fewer than ten. V usage is TRBV28 and J usage is TRBJ2-5; TRBD1 might be the D (5 bases). Germline assignment: CDR1 MDHEN and CDR2 SYDVKM. The CDR3 is made up of 13 amino acids. The V and J ends lost 8 bases and 1 base respectively, with 11 bases between them. CDR3 protein: CASLRGSQETQYF. The CDR3, as DNA: TGTGCCAGCCTTAGGGGTTCCCAAGAGACCCAGTACTTC.

CDR3 protein: CASSPRQYEQYF. Written as DNA, the CDR3 is TGTGCCAGCAGTCCCCGACAGTACGAGCAGTACTTC. The genes are TRBV28 and TRBJ2-7; the D gene is possibly TRBD1 (5 bases). The CDR3 consists of 12 residues. Germline loops: CDR1 MDHEN, CDR2 SYDVKM. Deletions cut 5 bases from V and 4 bases from J, with 9 bases between.

This clone turned up a few times. V and J are TRBV28 and TRBJ1-1; TRBD1 matches at 8 bases. The CDR3 consists of 16 residues. Germline loops: CDR1 MDHEN, CDR2 SYDVKM. The V segment lost 5 bases and the J segment 1 base; nucleotides outside the gene matches: 9. The CDR3 loop reads CASSITGGRTNTEAFF. CDR3 DNA sequence: TGTGCCAGCAGTATCACAGGGGGAAGAACGAACACTGAAGCTTTCTTT.

This clone was counted only a few times. The rearrangement joins TRBV28 to TRBJ2-5, with 9 bases identical to TRBD1. The CDR3 sequence is 16 residues long. CDR1 and CDR2 (germline): MDHEN, SYDVKM. Losses at the gene ends were 2 bases for V and 7 bases for J; bases not matched to a gene: 11. In nucleotides, the CDR3 is TGTGCCAGCAGTTTAATCACGGGACAGGGATCGGGGACCCAGTACTTC. Protein sequence: CASSLITGQGSGTQYF.

This rearrangement joins TRBV15 to TRBJ2-7, with D tentatively TRBD2 (6 bases). The CDR3 length is 14 residues. Trimming stripped 1 base from V and 2 bases from J, with 9 bases between. Looked up from germline, CDR1 is LNHNV and CDR2 is YYDKDF (reference sequence). Here the CDR3 DNA reads TGTGCCACCAGCAGAGGGAAGCGGGCCTACGAGCAGTACTTC. It is translated as CATSRGKRAYEQYF.

This clone was seen a single time. V and J are TRBV28 and TRBJ2-3; 9 nucleotides align to TRBD2. Germline V gives CDR1 MDHEN, CDR2 SYDVKM. The CDR3 has 16 amino acids. J gave up 6 bases and V 7 bases, and 14 bases lay outside the gene matches. The CDR3 sequence is CASTLRWLAGADTQYF. CDR3 in DNA: TGTGCCAGCACCCTCCGGTGGTTAGCGGGAGCGGATACGCAGTATTTT.

The chain's CDR3 is CASSNQGTNNYGYTF. The CDR3 DNA follows: TGTGCCAGTAGTAATCAGGGGACTAATAACTATGGCTACACCTTC. The chain combines TRBV19 with TRBJ1-2; D perhaps matches TRBD1 (6 bases). Germline CDR1 and CDR2: LNHDA and SQIVND (reference sequence). The V end was cut by 4 bases, the J end by 1 base, with 13 bases between. The CDR3 consists of 15 residues.

J is TRBJ2-2 and V is TRBV5-1; a weak D match, TRBD2 (7 bases). V shed 0 bases and J shed 7 bases, with 13 bases lying between them. The CDR3 runs to 15 residues. Germline values: CDR1 SGHRS, CDR2 YFSETQ. This CDR3 reads CASSLEGGLIGELFF. DNA of the CDR3: TGCGCCAGCAGCTTGGAGGGGGGGCTCATCGGGGAGCTGTTTTTT.